These 30 T cell receptor beta chains originate from one sample sequenced in a study of cytomegalovirus exposure and HLA in healthy donors. Primers for the PCR totalled 60 Vbeta and 13 Jbeta. Repertoires were generated with immunoSEQ multiplex PCR, while TCRdb's copy carries only in-frame clones and drops some. The profile shows 150,000 or so clones, around three quarters of them singletons. Sequenced: PBMCs. Source of these receptors: a woman in her 50s in good health and CMV-seropositive.

The chain joins TRBV7-9 to TRBJ2-2; D perhaps matches TRBD2 (6 bases). V was clipped by 2 bases and J by 4 bases, with 11 bases between them. The germline gives CDR1 SEHNR, CDR2 FQNEAQ (reference sequence). CDR3 size: 15 residues. CDR3 protein: CASSLRRVGTGELFF. In DNA, the CDR3 is TGTGCCAGCAGCTTAAGGAGGGTTGGCACCGGGGAGCTGTTTTTT.

For the CDR3, the DNA is TGTGCCAGCAGCTTAGCAGGGGTGCGGGACGAGCAGTACTTC. It translates to CASSLAGVRDEQYF. J is TRBJ2-7 and V is TRBV11-3; weak D call: TRBD1 (6 bases). Germline loops: CDR1 SGHNT, CDR2 YENEEA. This CDR3 comprises 14 residues. The germline V and J ends were trimmed by 1 base and 5 bases, with 12 bases remaining between them.

This chain links TRBV7-9 with TRBJ1-2, with D unclear. The CDR3 covers 14 residues. Trimming took off 5 bases at V and 2 bases at J, with 12 bases between the two ends. In germline, CDR1 is SEHNR, CDR2 FQNEAQ (reference sequence). The chain's CDR3 is CASSRSGPNYGYTF. CDR3 nucleotide sequence: TGTGCCAGCAGCCGCTCGGGTCCGAACTATGGCTACACCTTC.

V usage is TRBV18 and J usage is TRBJ2-7; D is uncertain. With 4 bases removed from V and 1 base from J, the gap between germline ends came to 8 bases. The CDR3 loop spans 13 amino acids. Germline loops: CDR1 KGHSH, CDR2 LQKENI. CDR3 in DNA: TGTGCCAGCTCACTTCTATCTTCCTACGAGCAGTACTTC. It translates to CASSLLSSYEQYF. Full variable domain (remainder filled in from reference TRBV18 and TRBJ2-7): NAGVMQNPRHLVRRRGQEARLRCSPMKGHSHVYWYRQLPEEGLKFMVYLQKENIIDESGMPKERFSAEFPKEGPSILRIQQVVRGDSAAYFCASSLLSSYEQYFGPGTRLTVT.

J is TRBJ2-1 and V is TRBV6-1; 14 nucleotides agree with TRBD2. Unmatched junction bases numbered 11, after V lost 0 bases and J lost 4 bases. CDR3 length equals 20 residues. Germline CDR1 and CDR2: MNHNS and SASEGT. CDR3 bases: TGTGCCAGCAGTGAAGCTGGACTAGCGGGAGGACCAAGATCATACAATGAGCAGTTCTTC. The encoded protein is CASSEAGLAGGPRSYNEQFF.

This chain connects TRBV19 to TRBJ2-1; D perhaps matches TRBD1 (6 bases). CDR3 length: 15 amino acids. V lost 2 bases and J 11 bases, leaving 19 bases between the germline ends. Germline V lookup: CDR1 LNHDA, CDR2 SQIVND (reference sequence). CDR3 sequence reads: CASSIQSRGTMKQFF. In nucleotides, the CDR3 is TGTGCCAGTAGTATACAAAGCAGGGGTACAATGAAGCAGTTCTTC.

The V call is TRBV14, the J call TRBJ2-3, with 7 bases identical to TRBD1. Germline V lookup: CDR1 SGHDN, CDR2 FVKESK. This CDR3 comprises 17 residues. J was trimmed by 7 bases and V by 4 bases; bases with no gene match: 17. The chain's CDR3 is CASSLVGYRGERNTQYF. The CDR3 DNA reads TGTGCCAGCAGCCTGGTCGGGTACAGGGGTGAACGAAATACGCAGTATTTT.

This sequence joins TRBV28 and TRBJ2-7, with D perhaps matching TRBD1 (6 bases). This CDR3 spans 14 amino acids. Trimming shortened V by 3 bases and J by 4 bases, and 13 bases separated the two germline ends. Germline loops: CDR1 MDHEN, CDR2 SYDVKM. CDR3 in amino acids: CASSFVGGNYEQYF. The CDR3 nucleotides read TGTGCCAGCAGTTTCGTTGGGGGCAATTACGAGCAGTACTTC.

V gene TRBV28 combines with J gene TRBJ1-2; D unclear. Germline CDR1 reads MDHEN; CDR2 reads SYDVKM. This CDR3 spans 13 amino acids. Trimming shortened V by 3 bases and J by 7 bases, and 12 bases separated the two germline ends. The CDR3 DNA reads TGTGCCAGCAGTTTGGTCGGAGGTGGTGGCTACACCTTC. Its protein product is CASSLVGGGGYTF.

In nucleotides, the CDR3 is TGTGCCAGCAGCCGAGATTACGAGCAGTACTTC. Amino acids: CASSRDYEQYF. The V gene is TRBV9, the J gene TRBJ2-7, with no clear D. Germline assignment: CDR1 SGDLS and CDR2 YYNGEE. The germline V and J ends were trimmed by 4 bases and 4 bases, with 6 bases remaining between them. There are 11 residues in the CDR3.

This clone occurred many times. The chain joins TRBV6-1 to TRBJ1-3; D is unresolved. The V and J ends lost 6 bases and 0 bases respectively, with 6 bases between them. CDR1 is MNHNS, CDR2 SASEGT, per germline. There are 13 residues in the CDR3. CDR3 protein: CASRESSGNTIYF. The CDR3 DNA is TGTGCCAGCAGGGAGAGCTCTGGAAACACCATATATTTT.

The V gene is TRBV19, the J gene TRBJ1-2; 7 bases fit TRBD1. Germline CDR1 LNHDA, CDR2 SQIVND (reference sequence). The junction had 2 bases not matched to a gene; V was cut back by 1 base and J by 3 bases. The CDR3 contains 14 residues. The CDR3 loop reads CASSIGGQYYGYTF. In DNA form, the CDR3 reads TGTGCCAGTAGTATAGGGGGACAGTACTATGGCTACACCTTC. Supplemented by reference TRBV19 and TRBJ1-2, the full variable domain reads DGGITQSPKYLFRKEGQNVTLSCEQNLNHDAMYWYRQDPGQGLRLIYYSQIVNDFQKGDIAEGYSVSREKKESFPLTVTSAQKNPTAFYLCASSIGGQYYGYTFGSGTRLTVV.

This chain joins TRBV20-1 and TRBJ1-1; D unclear. The CDR3 loop spans 9 amino acids. With 6 bases removed from V and 9 bases from J, the gap between germline ends came to 8 bases. Germline V gene sequence: CDR1 DFQATT, CDR2 SNEGSKA (reference sequence). The CDR3 sequence is CSAQKKAFF. CDR3 nucleotides: TGCAGTGCCCAAAAAAAAGCTTTCTTT.

This rearrangement joins TRBV19 to TRBJ1-2, with TRBD1 matching 8 bases. The CDR3 contains 15 residues. Germline values: CDR1 LNHDA, CDR2 SQIVND (reference sequence). With V trimmed by 4 bases and J by 6 bases, 10 bases remained unmatched. DNA for the CDR3: TGTGCCAGTAGTACCCCCACTCGGACAGGGAATGGCTACACCTTC. This translates into CASSTPTRTGNGYTF.

J is TRBJ2-7 and V is TRBV27; 7 nucleotides line up with TRBD2. The CDR3 has 18 amino acids. Germline V gene data show CDR1 as MNHEY and CDR2 as SMNVEV (reference sequence). Unmatched junction bases numbered 18, after V lost 3 bases and J lost 4 bases. In DNA form, the CDR3 reads TGTGCCAGCAGTTTCTGGCTTCGGTCTCCGCAGGGAGGGTACGAGCAGTACTTC. This gives the protein CASSFWLRSPQGGYEQYF.

This rearrangement joins TRBV30 to TRBJ1-5; TRBD1 might be the D (6 bases). V was shortened by 2 bases and J by 0 bases, with 8 bases between the two germline ends. This CDR3 region has 14 residues. Germline V gives CDR1 GTSNPN, CDR2 SVGIG (reference sequence). The CDR3 sequence is CAWSKDSSNQPQHF. CDR3 nucleotides: TGTGCCTGGAGTAAGGACAGTAGCAATCAGCCCCAGCATTTT.

The chain joins TRBV10-3 to TRBJ2-3, with TRBD2 identical over 14 bases. CDR3 size: 19 residues. J lost 4 bases, V lost 5 bases, and 14 bases had no gene match. CDR1 is ENHRY and CDR2 is SYGVKD in the germline V gene. The CDR3 coding sequence is TGTGCCATCAGTCGGACAGGGAGGACTAGCGGGGGGTCAGCAGATACGCAGTATTTT. Translation gives CAISRTGRTSGGSADTQYF.

The chain recombines TRBV28 with TRBJ1-4; no clear D gene. The germline V and J ends were trimmed by 4 bases and 4 bases, with 16 bases remaining between them. Germline-derived CDR1 and CDR2 are MDHEN and SYDVKM. The CDR3 is 16 amino acids. The CDR3 DNA is TGTGCCAGCAGTTCAACACGACGGGAGCTTAATGAAAAACTGTTTTTT. Encoded protein: CASSSTRRELNEKLFF.

This chain uses TRBV5-1 with TRBJ2-3; D is unresolved. This CDR3 has 15 amino acids. V was cut by 4 bases and J by 0 bases, with 12 bases left in between. CDR1 and CDR2 (germline): SGHRS, YFSETQ. The chain's CDR3 is CASSPGIPSTDTQYF. DNA for the CDR3: TGCGCCAGCAGCCCGGGTATTCCTAGCACAGATACGCAGTATTTT.

Comments on this clone: At one boundary the junction diverges from the germline segment, which might be a read error. The V call is TRBV7-9, the J call TRBJ1-3, with D uncertain. This CDR3 has 18 residues. CDR1 SEHNR and CDR2 FQNEAQ come from the germline V gene (reference sequence). The CDR3 DNA reads as TGTTCCAGCACCTTTAATCTAATCGGGGAGGGTTTTGGAAACACCATATATTTT. Encoded protein: CSSTFNLIGEGFGNTIYF.

There are a few counts of this clone. V gene TRBV7-6 combines with J gene TRBJ2-5; the D gene is possibly TRBD1 (6 bases). Deletions cut 2 bases from V and 5 bases from J, with 18 bases between. The germline CDR1 and CDR2 sequences are SGHVS and FNYEAQ. The CDR3 has 16 residues. CDR3 in amino acids: CASSLTSRGLVETQYF. CDR3 nucleotides: TGTGCCAGCAGCTTAACAAGCAGGGGTTTAGTGGAGACCCAGTACTTC.

The V gene is TRBV11-3, the J gene TRBJ2-1; 8 bases line up with TRBD2. The V gene's germline CDR1 is SGHNT and CDR2 YENEEA. This CDR3 has 16 amino acids. The V gene end was trimmed by 5 bases and the J gene end by 7 bases; junction bases not matched to a gene: 13. The CDR3 nucleotides read TGTGCCAGCAGCAGAATAGCGGCGGGGGGTTGGAATGAGCAGTTCTTC. This translates into CASSRIAAGGWNEQFF. Full variable domain (outside the CDR3, taken from reference TRBV11-3 and TRBJ2-1): EAGVVQSPRYKIIEKKQPVAFWCNPISGHNTLYWYLQNLGQGPELLIRYENEEAVDDSQLPKDRFSAERLKGVDSTLKIQPAELGDSAVYLCASSRIAAGGWNEQFFGPGTRLTVL.

This clone turned up a few times. The chain uses TRBV27 and TRBJ2-1; TRBD2 agrees at 13 bases. Germline CDR1 is MNHEY and CDR2 is SMNVEV (reference sequence). The CDR3 runs 19 residues. V lost 6 bases and J lost 0; bases outside the gene matches: 11. The CDR3 region has the DNA TGTGCCAGCAGGCCACCGGGACTAGCGGGGTACAGCTCCTACAATGAGCAGTTCTTC. Translation gives CASRPPGLAGYSSYNEQFF.

The rearrangement links TRBV9 to TRBJ1-2, with a possible D match to TRBD1 (6 bases). V dropped 3 bases and J dropped 10 bases, with 19 bases sitting between them. Germline V gives CDR1 SGDLS, CDR2 YYNGEE. The CDR3 totals 14 residues. The CDR3 protein is CASSARTVNIDYTF. The DNA for the CDR3 is TGTGCCAGCAGCGCCCGGACAGTGAATATCGACTACACCTTC.

A single count supports this clone. V gene TRBV29-1 combines with J gene TRBJ2-7; a weak D match, TRBD2 (6 bases). Trimming removed 4 bases from V and 2 bases from J, with 18 bases in between. CDR1 SQVTM and CDR2 ANQGSEA come from the germline V gene. The CDR3 has 15 residues. The DNA of the CDR3 is TGCAGCGTTGGAGGCCTTGGGGGACTTACCTACGAGCAGTACTTC. It specifies CSVGGLGGLTYEQYF.

This rearrangement joins TRBV7-6 to TRBJ2-5; TRBD2 agrees at 7 bases. This CDR3 contains 16 residues. Germline V gives CDR1 SGHVS, CDR2 FNYEAQ. Germline trimming cut 1 base from V and 7 bases from J; bases unmatched to any gene: 12. DNA of the CDR3: TGTGCCAGCAGCTTAGGATTAGGGGCTAGCGGAGGGACCCAGTACTTC. Protein sequence: CASSLGLGASGGTQYF.

The chain employs TRBV5-5 and TRBJ2-1, with 7 positions matching TRBD2. This CDR3 has 15 amino acids. The J segment lost 15 bases and the V segment lost 0 bases, leaving 15 bases of the junction unmatched. Germline V gives CDR1 SGHKS, CDR2 YYEKEE (reference sequence). CDR3 residues: CASSLGGGSSRFGFF. CDR3 DNA: TGTGCCAGCAGCTTGGGGGGGGGATCGTCCCGCTTCGGGTTCTTC.

The chain has TRBV5-6 and TRBJ1-2; 7 bases fit TRBD1. Looked up from germline, CDR1 is SGHDT and CDR2 is YYEEEE. Trimming at V came to 1 base and at J to 5 bases, leaving 8 bases not matched to a gene. The CDR3 has 15 residues. The CDR3 nucleotides are TGTGCCAGCAGCTTGCAGGGCAGGGGGATGTATGGCTACACCTTC. Its translation: CASSLQGRGMYGYTF.

The sample holds a few counts of this clone. The chain combines TRBV9 with TRBJ2-5, with D hard to call. Per germline, CDR1 SGDLS and CDR2 YYNGEE. Trimming took 0 bases from V and 4 from J, leaving 10 bases between them. The CDR3 covers 14 residues. DNA of the CDR3: TGTGCCAGCAGCGTAGCGACAAACGGAGAGACCCAGTACTTC. Translation: CASSVATNGETQYF.

This chain links TRBV7-3 with TRBJ1-1; no definite D call. The CDR3 totals 14 residues. Per germline, CDR1 SGHTA and CDR2 FQGTGA. The V gene lost 5 bases and the J gene lost 5 bases, with 15 bases spanning the gap. CDR3 residues: CASSPNMGRTEAFF. CDR3 coding DNA: TGTGCCAGCAGCCCGAACATGGGGAGGACTGAAGCTTTCTTT.